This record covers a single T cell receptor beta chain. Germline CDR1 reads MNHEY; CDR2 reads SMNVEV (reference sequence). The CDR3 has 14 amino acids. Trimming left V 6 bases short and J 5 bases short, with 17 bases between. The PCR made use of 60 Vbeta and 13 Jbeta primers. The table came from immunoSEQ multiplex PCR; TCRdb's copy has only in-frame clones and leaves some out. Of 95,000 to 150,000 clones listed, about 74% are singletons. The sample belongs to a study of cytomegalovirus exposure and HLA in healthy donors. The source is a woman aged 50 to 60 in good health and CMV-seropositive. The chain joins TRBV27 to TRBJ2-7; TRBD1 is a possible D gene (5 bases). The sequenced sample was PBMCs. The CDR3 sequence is CASSQGAPLNEQYF. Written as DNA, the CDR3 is TGTGCCAGCAGCCAGGGTGCCCCACTGAACGAGCAGTACTTC.